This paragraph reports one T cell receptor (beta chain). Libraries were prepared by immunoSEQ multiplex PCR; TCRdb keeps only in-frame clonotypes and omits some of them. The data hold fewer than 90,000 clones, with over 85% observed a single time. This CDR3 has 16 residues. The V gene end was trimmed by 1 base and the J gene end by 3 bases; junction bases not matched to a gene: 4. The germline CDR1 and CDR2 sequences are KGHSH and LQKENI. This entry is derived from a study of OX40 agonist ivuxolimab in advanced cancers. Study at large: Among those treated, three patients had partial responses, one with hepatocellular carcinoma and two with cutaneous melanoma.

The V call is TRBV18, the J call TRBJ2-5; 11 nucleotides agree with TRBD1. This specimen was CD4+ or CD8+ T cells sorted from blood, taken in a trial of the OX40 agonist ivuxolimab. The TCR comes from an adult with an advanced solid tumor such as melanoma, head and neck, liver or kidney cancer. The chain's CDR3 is CASSPRTGGPKETQYF. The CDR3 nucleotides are TGTGCCAGCTCACCACGGACAGGGGGCCCAAAAGAGACCCAGTACTTC.